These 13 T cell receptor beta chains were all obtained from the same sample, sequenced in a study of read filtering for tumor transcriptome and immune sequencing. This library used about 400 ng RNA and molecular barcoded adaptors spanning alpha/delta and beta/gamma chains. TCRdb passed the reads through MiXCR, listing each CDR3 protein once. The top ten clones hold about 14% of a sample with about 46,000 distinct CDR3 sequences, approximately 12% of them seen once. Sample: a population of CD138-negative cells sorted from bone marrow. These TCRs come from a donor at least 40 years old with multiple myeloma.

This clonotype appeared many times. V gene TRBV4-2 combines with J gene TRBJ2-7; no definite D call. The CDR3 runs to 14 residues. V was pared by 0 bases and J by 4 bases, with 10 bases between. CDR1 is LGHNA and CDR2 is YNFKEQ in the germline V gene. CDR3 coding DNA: TGTGCCAGCAGCCAAGAGGGCAGACCTTACGAGCAGTACTTC. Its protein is CASSQEGRPYEQYF.

The chain's CDR3 is CASSPAAGRPGQYF. The DNA for the CDR3 is TGTGCCAGCAGTCCCGCGGCAGGGCGGCCTGGGCAGTACTTC. The genes are TRBV28 and TRBJ2-7; tentative D call: TRBD1 (5 bases). This CDR3 spans 14 amino acids. The germline V gene encodes CDR1 MDHEN and CDR2 SYDVKM. V lost 5 bases and J lost 9, with 20 bases in between.

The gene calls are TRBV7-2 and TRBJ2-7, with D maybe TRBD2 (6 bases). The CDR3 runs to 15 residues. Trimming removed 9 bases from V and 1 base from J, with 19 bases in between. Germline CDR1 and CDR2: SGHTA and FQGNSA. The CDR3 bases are TGTGCCAGTACCACCTCTCCAGGAGGGTCCTACGAGCAGTACTTC. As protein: CASTTSPGGSYEQYF. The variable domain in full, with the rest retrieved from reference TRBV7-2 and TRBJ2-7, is GAGVSQSPSNKVTEKGKDVELRCDPISGHTALYWYRQSLGQGLEFLIYFQGNSAPDKSGLPSDRFSAERTGGSVSTLTIQRTQQEDSAVYLCASTTSPGGSYEQYFGPGTRLTVT.

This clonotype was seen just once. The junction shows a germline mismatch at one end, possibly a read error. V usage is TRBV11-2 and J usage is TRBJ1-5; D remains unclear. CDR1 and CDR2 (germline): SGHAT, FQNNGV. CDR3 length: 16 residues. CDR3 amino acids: CASSLDAEDSNQPQHF. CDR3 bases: TGTGCCAGCAGCCTAGACGCCGAGGATAGCAATCAGCCCCAGCATTTT. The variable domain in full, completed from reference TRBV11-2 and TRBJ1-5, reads EAGVAQSPRYKIIEKRQSVAFWCNPISGHATLYWYQQILGQGPKLLIQFQNNGVVDDSQLPKDRFSAERLKGVDSTLKIQPAKLEDSAVYLCASSLDAEDSNQPQHFGDGTRLSIL.

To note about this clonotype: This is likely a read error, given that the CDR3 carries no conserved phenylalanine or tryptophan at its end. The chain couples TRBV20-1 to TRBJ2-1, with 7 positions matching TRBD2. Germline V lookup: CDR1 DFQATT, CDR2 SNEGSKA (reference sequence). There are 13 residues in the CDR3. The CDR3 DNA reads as TGCGGTGCTACCGGGACTACTAACAATGAGCAGTTCCTC. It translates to CGATGTTNNEQFL.

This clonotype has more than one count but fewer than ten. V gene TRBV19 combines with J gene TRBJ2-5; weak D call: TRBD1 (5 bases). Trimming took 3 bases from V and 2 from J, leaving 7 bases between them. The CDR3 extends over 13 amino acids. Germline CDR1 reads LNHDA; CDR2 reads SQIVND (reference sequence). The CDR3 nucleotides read TGTGCCAGTAGTATCGACAGTCAAGAGACCCAGTACTTC. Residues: CASSIDSQETQYF.

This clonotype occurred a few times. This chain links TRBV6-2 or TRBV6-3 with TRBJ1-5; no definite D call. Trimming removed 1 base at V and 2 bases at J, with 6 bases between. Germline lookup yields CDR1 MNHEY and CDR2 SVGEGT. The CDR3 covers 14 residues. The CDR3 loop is CASSYLGGNQPQHF. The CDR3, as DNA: TGTGCCAGCAGTTACTTGGGAGGCAATCAGCCCCAGCATTTT.

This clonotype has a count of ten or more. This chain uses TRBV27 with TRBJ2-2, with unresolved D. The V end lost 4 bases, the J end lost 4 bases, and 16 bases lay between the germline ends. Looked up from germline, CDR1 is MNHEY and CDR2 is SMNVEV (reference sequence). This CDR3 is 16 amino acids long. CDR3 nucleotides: TGTGCCAGCAGTTCAAGGCACAGACCATCCACCGGGGAGCTGTTTTTT. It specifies CASSSRHRPSTGELFF.

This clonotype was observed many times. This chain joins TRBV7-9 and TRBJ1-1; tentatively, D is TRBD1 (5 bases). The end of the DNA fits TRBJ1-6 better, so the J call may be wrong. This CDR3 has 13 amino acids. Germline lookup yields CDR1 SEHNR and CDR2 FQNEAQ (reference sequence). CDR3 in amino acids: CASSLETAGDLHF. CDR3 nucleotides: TGTGCCAGCAGCCTAGAGACAGCCGGGGACCTCCACTTT.

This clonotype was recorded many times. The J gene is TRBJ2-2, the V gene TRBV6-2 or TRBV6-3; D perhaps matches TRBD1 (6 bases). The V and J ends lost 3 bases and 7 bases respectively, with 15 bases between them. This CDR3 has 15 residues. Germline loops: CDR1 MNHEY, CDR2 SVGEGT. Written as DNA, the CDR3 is TGTGCCAGCAGTTATAGGGGGACGGATAGCGGGGAGCTGTTTTTT. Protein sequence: CASSYRGTDSGELFF.

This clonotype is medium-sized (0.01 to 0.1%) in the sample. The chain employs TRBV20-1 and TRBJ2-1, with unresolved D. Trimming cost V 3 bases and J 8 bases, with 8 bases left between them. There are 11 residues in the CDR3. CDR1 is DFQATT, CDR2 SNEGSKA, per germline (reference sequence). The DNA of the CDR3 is TGCAGTGCTAGTAAGCGTGATGAGCAGTTCTTC. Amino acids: CSASKRDEQFF.

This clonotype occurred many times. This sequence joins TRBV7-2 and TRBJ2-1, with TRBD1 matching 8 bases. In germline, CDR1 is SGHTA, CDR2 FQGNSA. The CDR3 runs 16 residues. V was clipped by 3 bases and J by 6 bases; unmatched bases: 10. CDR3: CASSFLSGGLGNEQFF. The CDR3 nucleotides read TGTGCCAGCAGCTTTCTGTCAGGGGGCCTGGGCAATGAGCAGTTCTTC.

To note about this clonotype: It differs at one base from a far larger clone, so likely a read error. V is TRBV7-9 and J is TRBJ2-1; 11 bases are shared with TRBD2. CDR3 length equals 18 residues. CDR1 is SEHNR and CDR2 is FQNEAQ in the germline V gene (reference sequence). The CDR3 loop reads CASSLHSNLAGGRNEQSF. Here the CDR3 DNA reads TGTGCCAGCAGCCTACACTCAAATCTAGCGGGAGGTCGCAATGAGCAGTCCTTC.